Below, 21 T cell receptor beta chains from the same sample are listed, as sequenced in a study of Tregs in tolerant kidney transplant recipients. Some clones are missing from TCRdb's copy, which holds only in-frame ones; the method was immunoSEQ multiplex PCR. The sample data list around 33,000 clones. Mixed chimerism was transient after nonmyeloablative marrow transplants from related graft donors. This sample comprised CD4+ T cells from blood (PBMCs), obtained 24 months after the transplant. Source of these receptors: a human patient who received a combined kidney and bone marrow transplant. Some T cells may possibly be graft donor cells.

A remark on this clone: The read falls 3 residues short of the CDR3 end, and the missing part is taken from the germline J gene. The chain uses TRBV19 and TRBJ2-1; 12 bases are a match to TRBD1. V shed 2 bases and J 8 bases; nucleotides not matched to a gene: 4. This CDR3 contains 15 residues. Germline V lookup: CDR1 LNHDA, CDR2 SQIVND (reference sequence). CDR3 DNA (partial): TGTGCCAGTAGTATACTGGGACAGGGGGCCTATGAG. Its translation is CASSILGQGAYE. The whole CDR3 region reads CASSILGQGAYEQFF.

For this clone: The CDR3 goes on 3 residues after the read ends, and that part is filled in from the germline J gene. This chain uses TRBV5-6 with TRBJ2-7; 10 bases align to TRBD1. CDR3 length equals 14 residues. Trimming removed 5 bases from V and 4 bases from J; junction bases left unmatched: 6. Germline V gene lookup returns CDR1 SGHDT and CDR2 YYEEEE. The part of the CDR3 DNA that was read is TGTGCCAGCAGGGGGACAGGGGATAGGTACGAG. The encoded protein is CASRGTGDRYE. The full CDR3 sequence reads CASRGTGDRYEQYF.

Measured by frequency, this clone is medium-sized. Coverage ceases 3 residues before the CDR3 finishes, and the germline J gene fills in the end. J is TRBJ2-2 and V is TRBV7-2; 9 bases line up with TRBD1. CDR1 is SGHTA and CDR2 is FQGNSA in the germline V gene. There are 14 residues in the CDR3. V shed 10 bases and J 3 bases; nucleotides not matched to a gene: 6. The DNA read from the CDR3 is TGTGCCATAGGGACAGGGCAACACACCGGGGAG. Its protein is CAIGTGQHTGE. The CDR3, in full, reads CAIGTGQHTGELFF.

A remark on this clone: The read finishes 3 residues shy of the CDR3 end, and the germline J gene is used to complete it. This chain connects TRBV20-1 to TRBJ2-5, with 7 bases aligning to TRBD2. Trimming took 6 bases from V and 1 from J; bases not matched to a gene: 8. CDR1 is DFQATT and CDR2 is SNEGSKA in the germline V gene (reference sequence). CDR3 size: 14 residues. The CDR3 sequence is CSAHIGTTQETQYF. The CDR3 bases that were read are TGCAGTGCCCATATCGGGACTACCCAAGAGACC.

On this clone: Read coverage stops 3 residues before the CDR3 terminus; the germline J gene supplies the remainder. This chain uses TRBV7-9 with TRBJ2-2; no clear D. The CDR3 covers 13 residues. V lost 4 bases, J lost 7 bases, and 10 bases lay in between. The germline V gene has CDR1 SEHNR and CDR2 FQNEAQ (reference sequence). The part of the CDR3 DNA that was read is TGTGCCAGCAGCTCCCACCGGGTCGGGGAG. Residues: CASSSHRVGE. The whole CDR3 protein reads CASSSHRVGELFF.

Note on this clone: From the germline J gene comes the end of the CDR3, since the read stops 3 residues before it. The J gene is TRBJ2-7, the V gene TRBV7-2; D may be TRBD2 (6 bases). This CDR3 region has 14 residues. Trimming took off 5 bases at V and 2 bases at J, with 13 bases between the two ends. CDR1 is SGHTA and CDR2 is FQGNSA in the germline V gene. The part of the CDR3 DNA that was read is TGTGCCAGCAGCCCCGGGACTTATACCTACGAG. It is translated as CASSPGTYTYE. The full CDR3 reads CASSPGTYTYEQYF.

Comments on this clone: The read finishes 3 residues shy of the CDR3 end, and the germline J gene is used to complete it. The chain links TRBV20-1 to TRBJ2-7; the D gene is possibly TRBD1 (5 bases). The CDR3 has 15 amino acids. CDR1 DFQATT and CDR2 SNEGSKA come from the germline V gene (reference sequence). V was pared by 5 bases and J by 2 bases, with 19 bases between. The CDR3 loop is CSAYPDSLGTYEQYF. CDR3 DNA (partial): TGCAGTGCTTATCCCGACAGCCTCGGCACCTACGAG.

With respect to this clone: The read halts 3 residues ahead of the CDR3 end, with the missing end drawn from the germline J gene. The chain has TRBV29-1 and TRBJ2-7; TRBD1 matches 12 bases. J lost 6 bases, V lost 1 base, and 4 bases had no gene match. CDR1 and CDR2 (germline): SQVTM, ANQGSEA. The length of the CDR3 is 14 residues. The sequenced part of the CDR3 DNA is TGCAGCGTTGAAGGGGACAGGGGGCCAAGCGAG. Amino acid sequence: CSVEGDRGPSE. The entire CDR3 is CSVEGDRGPSEQYF.

CDR3 DNA, as far as it was read: TGCAGTGCTGGGACAGGGGGCGTTGGG. Amino acids: CSAGTGGVG. The complete CDR3 protein is CSAGTGGVGAFF. The chain joins TRBV20-1 to TRBJ1-1; 12 nucleotides align to TRBD1. The read terminates 3 residues ahead of where the CDR3 ends, so the germline J gene completes it. The CDR3 length is 12 residues. Germline CDR1 reads DFQATT; CDR2 reads SNEGSKA (reference sequence).

Regarding this clone: Coverage ceases 3 residues before the CDR3 finishes, and the germline J gene fills in the end. This chain uses TRBV20-1 with TRBJ2-2, with D possibly TRBD2 on 6 matching bases. The CDR3 extends over 16 amino acids. Germline loops: CDR1 DFQATT, CDR2 SNEGSKA (reference sequence). V shed 1 base and J shed 0 bases, with 12 bases lying between them. The CDR3 bases that were read are TGCAGTGCTAGAGCCCTAGCGAACGCGAACACCGGGGAG. It translates to CSARALANANTGE. The whole CDR3 protein is CSARALANANTGELFF.

Comment on this clone: Coverage ceases 3 residues before the CDR3 finishes, and the germline J gene fills in the end. This chain connects TRBV19 to TRBJ2-1; 7 bases match TRBD1. V lost 7 bases and J lost 5; bases outside the gene matches: 11. The V gene's germline CDR1 is LNHDA and CDR2 SQIVND (reference sequence). This CDR3 has 15 residues. The part of the CDR3 DNA that was read is TGTGCCAGTAAGGGGGCTAGCTTAGGGGACAATGAG. It specifies CASKGASLGDNE. In full, the CDR3 reads CASKGASLGDNEQFF.

Note on this clone: The CDR3 end falls 3 residues outside the read, so it is completed with the germline J gene. V is TRBV7-9 and J is TRBJ2-3, with D tentatively TRBD1 or TRBD2 (5 bases each). V lost 5 bases to trimming and J lost 5 bases, with 17 bases between them. The CDR3 is made up of 15 amino acids. Germline V CDR1 and CDR2: SEHNR, FQNEAQ (reference sequence). The CDR3 DNA, read in part, is TGTGCCAGCAGCCCCTGGGCAGGGAGTGGAGATACG. It codes for CASSPWAGSGDT. In full, the CDR3 reads CASSPWAGSGDTQYF. Together with reference TRBV7-9 and TRBJ2-3, the CDR3 gives the full variable domain: DTGVSQNPRHKITKRGQNVTFRCDPISEHNRLYWYRQTLGQGPEFLTYFQNEAQLEKSRLLSDRFSAERPKGSFSTLEIQRTEQGDSAMYLCASSPWAGSGDTQYFGPGTRLTVL.

Worth noting for this clone: The read ends 3 residues early relative to the CDR3; the germline J gene fills the gap. The J gene is TRBJ1-1, the V gene TRBV6-2 or TRBV6-3; D perhaps matches TRBD1 (6 bases). CDR3 length equals 14 residues. Germline CDR1 reads MNHEY; CDR2 reads SVGEGT. Trimming took 8 bases from V and 3 from J, leaving 16 bases between them. The CDR3 DNA, read in part, is TGTGCCAGCGGAAGAGGGGGAAGGCACACTGAA. Residues: CASGRGGRHTE. From start to end, the CDR3 is CASGRGGRHTEAFF.

Concerning this clone itself: Sequencing ends 3 residues short of the CDR3 end; the germline J gene provides the rest. The chain links TRBV7-6 to TRBJ2-7; 8 bases map to TRBD1. The CDR3 is 14 amino acids. In germline, CDR1 is SGHVS, CDR2 FNYEAQ. V lost 5 bases, J lost 0 bases, and 3 bases stayed unmatched. CDR3 DNA, as far as it was read: TGTGCCAGCAGCGTCGGACAGGGCTCCTACGAG. The encoded protein is CASSVGQGSYE. The full CDR3 reads CASSVGQGSYEQYF.

Concerning this clone: The DNA ends 3 residues before the CDR3 does, and the rest of the CDR3 is filled in from the germline J gene. The chain couples TRBV10-3 to TRBJ1-2, with 7 bases identical to TRBD1. CDR3 length: 13 residues. Trimming cost V 8 bases and J 4 bases; bases outside gene matches: 7. The germline V gene has CDR1 ENHRY and CDR2 SYGVKD. The sequenced CDR3 bases are TGTGCCATCGGGGAGACAGGGTCCTATGGC. It yields the protein CAIGETGSYG. The entire CDR3 protein is CAIGETGSYGYTF.

As for this clone: The CDR3 end is not reached by the read, which stops 3 residues before it; the germline J gene fills it in. The rearrangement joins TRBV19 to TRBJ2-3, with D tentatively TRBD1 or TRBD2 (5 bases each). This CDR3 spans 13 amino acids. CDR1 is LNHDA and CDR2 is SQIVND in the germline V gene (reference sequence). Trimming took 9 bases from V and 2 from J, leaving 12 bases between them. CDR3 DNA (partial): TGTGCCAGCCGGAGGACAATCACAGATACG. This encodes CASRRTITDT. The CDR3 as a whole reads CASRRTITDTQYF.

CDR3 bases read: TGTGCCAGCAATTACAGAATGAACACTGAA. The encoded protein is CASNYRMNTE. The full CDR3 sequence reads CASNYRMNTEAFF. V and J are TRBV2 and TRBJ1-1; D remains unclear. Read coverage stops 3 residues before the CDR3 terminus; the germline J gene supplies the remainder. Germline V gene sequence: CDR1 SNHLY, CDR2 FYNNEI. The CDR3 has 13 amino acids. Trimming removed 7 bases from V and 0 bases from J, with 9 bases in between.

As to this clone: The read terminates 3 residues ahead of where the CDR3 ends, so the germline J gene completes it. The chain carries TRBV20-1 and TRBJ1-2; perhaps TRBD1 as D (5 bases). Germline assignment: CDR1 DFQATT and CDR2 SNEGSKA (reference sequence). The CDR3 runs 14 residues. Trimming removed 6 bases from V and 0 bases from J, with 14 bases in between. Here the CDR3 reads CSAPRQYTNYGYTF. The sequenced part of the CDR3 DNA is TGCAGTGCCCCGAGACAGTATACTAACTATGGC.

As to this clone: The read stops 3 residues short of the end of the CDR3; the missing end is completed from the germline J gene. The rearrangement uses TRBV5-6 and TRBJ1-6; TRBD1 matches 7 bases. This CDR3 has 14 residues. Germline values: CDR1 SGHDT, CDR2 YYEEEE. V lost 7 bases to trimming and J lost 4 bases; unmatched junction nucleotides: 5. CDR3 residues: CASGKQGYNSPLHF. The sequenced CDR3 bases are TGTGCCAGCGGAAAACAGGGGTATAATTCACCC.

Details on this clone: The read ends 3 residues before the CDR3 terminus; that terminus is restored from the germline J gene. This chain uses TRBV7-6 with TRBJ2-3, with a possible D match to TRBD1 (6 bases). This CDR3 contains 17 residues. Germline CDR1 reads SGHVS; CDR2 reads FNYEAQ. The V end lost 0 bases, the J end lost 0 bases, and 13 bases lay between the germline ends. CDR3 bases read: TGTGCCAGCAGCTTAGCGGGGGCGAGGATTAGCACAGATACG. It translates to CASSLAGARISTDT. The whole CDR3 region reads CASSLAGARISTDTQYF.

Points on this clone: The read halts 3 residues ahead of the CDR3 end, with the missing end drawn from the germline J gene. The V gene is TRBV5-1, the J gene TRBJ2-7, with TRBD2 identical over 9 bases. V shed 4 bases, J shed 1 base, and the junction held 9 bases outside the gene matches. Germline-derived CDR1 and CDR2 are SGHRS and YFSETQ. The CDR3 has 16 residues. The CDR3: CASSLTVTSGSYEQYF. The part of the CDR3 DNA that was read is TGCGCCAGCAGCCTGACCGTGACTAGCGGATCCTACGAG.